This T cell receptor (beta chain) was identified during a study of T-cell reconstitution after alpha-beta-depleted transplantation in children. General study points: As was reported, about two months after transplant, alpha-beta T cells came from several hundred expanded graft clones. One year post-transplant, T-cell counts and diversity were largely derived from T cells produced anew.

CDR3 length: 17 amino acids. The V end was cut by 0 bases, the J end by 1 base, with 12 bases between. Using unique molecular identifiers, the investigators prepared the TCRbeta library. One entry per CDR3 protein results from TCRdb running MiXCR on the PCR reads. Of 700,000 to 950,000 distinct CDR3 sequences listed, around 15% were seen once; the top ten hold around 4.5%. In the case of this clonotype: Its antigen is not identified.

The chain is built from TRBV12-3 or TRBV12-4 and TRBJ1-4; a weak D match, TRBD1 (5 bases). The source of this sequence is a male patient between 5 and 17 years old who had a stem cell transplant for acute lymphoblastic leukemia, so the T cells may come from the graft donor. The sequences come from PBMCs, mostly from graft donor cells, collected 360 days after TCRalphabeta/CD19-depleted stem cell transplant. CDR3 region: CASSLARPGGTNEKLFF. The CDR3 coding sequence is TGTGCCAGCAGTTTAGCCCGACCCGGGGGAACTAATGAAAAACTGTTTTTT.